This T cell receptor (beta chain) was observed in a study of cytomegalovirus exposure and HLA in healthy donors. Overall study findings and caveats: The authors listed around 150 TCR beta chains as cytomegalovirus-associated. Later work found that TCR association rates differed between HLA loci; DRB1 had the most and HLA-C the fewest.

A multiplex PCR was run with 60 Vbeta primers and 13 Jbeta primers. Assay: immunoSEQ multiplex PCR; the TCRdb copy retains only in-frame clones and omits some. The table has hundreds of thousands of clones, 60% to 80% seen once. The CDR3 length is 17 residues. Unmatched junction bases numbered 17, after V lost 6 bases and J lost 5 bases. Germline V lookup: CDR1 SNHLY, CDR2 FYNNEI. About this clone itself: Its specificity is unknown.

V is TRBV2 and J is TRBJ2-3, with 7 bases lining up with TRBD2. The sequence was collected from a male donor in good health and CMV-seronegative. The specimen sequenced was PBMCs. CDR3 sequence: CASSEIPGLQFGDTQYF. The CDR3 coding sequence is TGTGCCAGCAGCGAGATCCCGGGACTACAATTTGGAGATACGCAGTATTTT. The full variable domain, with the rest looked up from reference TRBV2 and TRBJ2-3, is EPEVTQTPSHQVTQMGQEVILRCVPISNHLYFYWYRQILGQKVEFLVSFYNNEISEKSEIFDDQFSVERPDGSNFTLKIRSTKLEDSAMYFCASSEIPGLQFGDTQYFGPGTRLTVL.